Here is one T cell receptor (beta chain) with its context. The specificity of this receptor is unknown. Base qualities are missing; no much larger clone stands one base away. These data originate in a study of blood T cell repertoires in COVID-19 (dated by TCRdb to about 2020). Study-level background: Collaborator samples came from the United States, Italy and Spain and covered acute and convalescent phases of COVID-19. The material from the prospective study consisted of cDNA or gDNA derived from T cells, B-cell-depleted T cells, or PBMCs. Deeply sampled blood TCRbeta repertoires from subjects exposed to, actively infected with, or recovered from COVID-19 were included in the dataset. The repertoires were released in a freely available public database meant as a resource for research on the immune response to SARS-CoV-2. The samples were drawn from the first 160 participants of the ongoing ImmuneRACE study and from roughly 1,300 subjects provided by 6 global collaborators. Sample metadata almost always included a de-identified subject ID, COVID-19 status, age in years and sex. Where HLA class I and class II types were available, the types were taken from metadata supplied by the sample provider, not from assay-based typing.

Here V drops 5 bases and J drops 0 bases, and the junction holds 3 bases not matched to any gene. From the germline V gene, CDR1 is KGHDR and CDR2 is SFDVKD. From the cysteine up to the phenylalanine, the CDR3 has a length of 15 residues. Kept here is only the CDR3 DNA, which spans 45 bases and is read in frame from base 1. TCRbeta CDR3 regions were amplified from genomic DNA by means of the immunoSEQ Assay, a bias-controlled multiplex PCR. In the original analysis: The number of nucleated cells in each sample was estimated from the amplification of reference gene primers within the assay. Sequence reads were collapsed and filtered to measure the absolute abundance of every unique TCRbeta CDR3 rearrangement. For each sample, productive Simpson clonality was calculated as the square root of Simpson's diversity index over productive rearrangements. Here the immuneACCESS table is served through TCRdb, limited to in-frame sequences with V and J called. Missing clones are a known gap in these copies; in checked studies unresolved V genes cover under half, and the rest lacks a known reason. The V and J calls and the clone size are those of that table, but D and trimming were determined from the DNA. Here the sample has fewer than 450,000 clones; approximately 88% occur a single time. Jointly, the top ten make up roughly 12% of the sample.

In Seattle, one collaborating source enrolled patients while the infection was active and tracked those patients longitudinally over the course of disease. The collaborating institutions used their own protocols to collect whole blood in K2EDTA tubes. For TCRbeta analysis, collaborator samples were shipped as frozen whole blood, as isolated PBMCs, or as DNA extracted from either sample type. General conclusions and limits of the study: The amount of clinical and demographic metadata varied by source and participant and was provided uncurated.

This chain is built from TRBV24-1 and TRBJ1-3, and 7 bases in between align with TRBD1. The sequencing input was peripheral blood. This clonotype originated in a woman aged 50 to 65 with COVID-19, enrolled during active disease. Read as DNA, the sequence is TGTGCCACCAGTGGGGGACAGAACTCTGGAAACACCATATATTTT. Its amino acids are CATSGGQNSGNTIYF.